The rows below give T cell receptor beta chains drawn from one sample of a study of shared clonotypes between healthy human individuals. TCRdb's table, derived via immunoSEQ multiplex PCR, lists solely in-frame clones and lacks some. The table has approximately 600,000 clones, about 95% seen once. Sequenced: naive CD8+ T cells sorted from blood. These receptors all come from a woman aged 30 to 39 in good health. Each CDR3 is given with its conserved first and last residue. The D gene is left open where the match is weak. For some rows the clone size is stated as once, few or many, or as a class when expanded; others skip it.

d_call clone_size j_call cdr3_length v_call cdr3_aa cdr3_nt
NA NA TRBJ2-1 17 TRBV7-9 CASSSSGGGSSYNEQFF TGTGCCAGCAGCTCGAGCGGAGGAGGGAGCTCCTACAATGAGCAGTTCTTC
NA NA TRBJ1-4 14 TRBV9 CASSVGGSSEKLFF TGTGCCAGCAGCGTAGGGGGCTCGTCTGAAAAACTGTTTTTT
NA once TRBJ2-7 17 TRBV18 CASSPGSRQVVSYEQYF TGTGCCAGCTCACCAGGTTCGCGACAGGTTGTATCCTACGAGCAGTACTTC
NA NA TRBJ1-1 15 TRBV6-1 CASSRREKANTEAFF TGTGCCAGCAGCCGGCGGGAGAAGGCGAACACTGAAGCTTTCTTT
NA NA TRBJ2-1 13 TRBV10-3 CAIRGESYNEQFF TGTGCCATCAGGGGCGAATCCTACAATGAGCAGTTCTTC
TRBD2 NA TRBJ2-1 16 TRBV27 CASSLFGTSGRNEQFF TGTGCCAGCAGTTTATTCGGGACTAGCGGGCGGAATGAGCAGTTCTTC
NA NA TRBJ2-7 12 TRBV5-4 CASSSDSGEQYF TGTGCCAGCAGCTCGGACTCGGGCGAGCAGTACTTC
NA few TRBJ1-1 15 TRBV25-1 CASSEVEAVGAEAFF TGTGCCAGCAGTGAGGTGGAGGCCGTTGGCGCTGAAGCTTTCTTT
NA NA TRBJ2-3 17 TRBV4-1 CASSPLLLALGADTQYF TGCGCCAGCAGCCCCCTACTACTAGCTCTTGGGGCAGATACGCAGTATTTT
TRBD1 NA TRBJ2-6 16 TRBV2 CASKDRDPSGANVLTF TGTGCCAGCAAAGACAGGGACCCCTCTGGGGCCAACGTCCTGACTTTC
NA NA TRBJ2-2 14 TRBV11-2 CASSLSGDTGELFF TGTGCCAGCAGCTTATCAGGGGACACCGGGGAGCTGTTTTTT
NA NA TRBJ2-1 14 TRBV19 CASSPWTAYNEQFF TGTGCCAGTAGTCCCTGGACAGCCTACAATGAGCAGTTCTTC
NA NA TRBJ1-2 9 TRBV5-8 CASSTPYTF TGTGCCAGCAGCACCCCCTACACCTTC
NA NA TRBJ2-6 17 TRBV6-7 CASSMDYLQSRANVLTF TGTGCCAGCAGTATGGATTATTTACAAAGTCGGGCCAACGTCCTGACTTTC
TRBD2 NA TRBJ2-3 16 TRBV7-8 CASSTRGTTSTDTQYF TGTGCCAGCAGCACCAGAGGGACTACCAGCACAGATACGCAGTATTTT
TRBD2 once TRBJ2-7 13 TRBV28 CASRGLAVYEQYF TGTGCCAGCAGGGGACTAGCCGTCTACGAGCAGTACTTC
TRBD1 NA TRBJ1-1 15 TRBV14 CASSPWTGLNTEAFF TGTGCCAGCAGCCCCTGGACAGGGCTGAACACTGAAGCTTTCTTT
NA NA TRBJ1-2 15 TRBV7-9 CASSLIVSHAYGYTF TGTGCCAGCAGCTTAATCGTCAGTCACGCCTATGGCTACACCTTC
NA NA TRBJ2-7 14 TRBV10-1 CASSETGPYYEQYF TGCGCCAGCAGTGAGACAGGACCGTACTACGAGCAGTACTTC
NA NA TRBJ2-5 14 TRBV1 CTSSRGGAGETQYF TGCACCAGCAGCCGAGGGGGGGCAGGAGAGACCCAGTACTTC
NA NA TRBJ2-5 14 TRBV7-9 CASRSGTEQETQYF TGTGCCAGCAGATCCGGGACGGAACAAGAGACCCAGTACTTC
NA once TRBJ1-1 12 TRBV18 CASSPEDTEAFF TGTGCCAGCTCACCGGAGGACACTGAAGCTTTCTTT
NA NA TRBJ1-3 18 TRBV4-1 CASSQLPITGEAGNTIYF TGCGCCAGCAGCCAATTACCAATAACTGGAGAAGCTGGAAACACCATATATTTT
NA NA TRBJ2-7 19 TRBV21-1 CASNLYIVPGLYTSYEQYF TGTGCCAGCAATTTATATATCGTGCCGGGACTGTACACCTCCTACGAGCAGTACTTC
TRBD1 once TRBJ2-1 15 TRBV5-1 CASSLETGYYNEQFF TGCGCCAGCAGCTTGGAGACAGGGTACTACAATGAGCAGTTCTTC
TRBD2 NA TRBJ2-7 16 TRBV4-1 CASSQALAGGTYEQYF TGCGCCAGCAGCCAAGCACTAGCGGGAGGTACCTACGAGCAGTACTTC
NA NA TRBJ1-4 15 TRBV27 CASSLYPGTNEKLFF TGTGCCAGCAGTCTCTATCCGGGAACTAATGAAAAACTGTTTTTT
TRBD2 NA TRBJ2-1 16 TRBV28 CASSSLAGSSYNEQFF TGTGCCAGCAGTTCGTTAGCGGGCAGCTCCTACAATGAGCAGTTCTTC
NA NA TRBJ2-7 14 TRBV5-4 CASSLAGGLHEQYF TGTGCCAGCAGCTTGGCCGGGGGTCTCCACGAGCAGTACTTC
TRBD2 NA TRBJ2-7 17 TRBV2 CASSEAPSGSGIYEQYF TGTGCCAGCAGTGAAGCGCCTAGCGGGAGTGGGATTTACGAGCAGTACTTC
TRBD2 NA TRBJ2-5 17 TRBV7-8 CASSPGMGGKLQETQYF TGTGCCAGCAGCCCCGGGATGGGGGGGAAATTACAAGAGACCCAGTACTTC
TRBD2 NA TRBJ2-7 15 TRBV28 CASSFNPLAGYEQYF TGTGCCAGCAGTTTCAACCCCCTAGCGGGCTACGAGCAGTACTTC
NA once TRBJ2-3 14 TRBV7-2 CASSSGFGADTQYF TGTGCCAGCAGCTCAGGGTTCGGAGCAGATACGCAGTATTTT
NA NA TRBJ1-1 13 TRBV5-5 CASRFGGRVEAFF TGTGCCAGCAGATTCGGGGGGCGAGTTGAAGCTTTCTTT
TRBD1 NA TRBJ2-1 15 TRBV27 CASNKGTGGYNEQFF TGTGCCAGCAATAAAGGGACAGGGGGCTACAATGAGCAGTTCTTC
TRBD2 NA TRBJ2-2 16 TRBV7-8 CASSRPGLANTGELFF TGTGCCAGCAGCAGACCGGGACTAGCGAACACCGGGGAGCTGTTTTTT
TRBD1 once TRBJ1-2 15 TRBV13 CASSPLDRSNYGYTF TGTGCCAGCAGCCCTTTGGACAGGTCTAACTATGGCTACACCTTC
NA NA TRBJ1-5 14 TRBV28 CASSFGGGIEPQHF TGTGCCAGCAGTTTCGGGGGGGGTATTGAGCCCCAGCATTTT
NA NA TRBJ2-6 19 TRBV4-2 CASSQDLGGWDSGANVLTF TGTGCCAGCAGCCAAGATCTTGGGGGGTGGGATTCTGGGGCCAACGTCCTGACTTTC
TRBD1 NA TRBJ1-4 16 TRBV12-5 CASGLVRNRGGEKLFF TGTGCTAGTGGTTTGGTACGGAACAGGGGGGGTGAAAAACTGTTTTTT
NA once TRBJ2-7 15 TRBV10-2 CASSHGRTATYEQYF TGCGCCAGCTCTCACGGCCGGACAGCGACCTACGAGCAGTACTTC
NA once TRBJ1-4 11 TRBV28 CASSPQGGLFF TGTGCCAGCAGCCCACAGGGCGGACTGTTTTTT
NA once TRBJ1-3 14 TRBV7-6 CASSRTGSGNTIYF TGTGCCAGCAGTCGGACGGGCTCTGGAAACACCATATATTTT
NA NA TRBJ1-4 15 TRBV7-9 CASSPVGGVGEKLFF TGTGCCAGCAGTCCAGTCGGGGGGGTCGGTGAAAAACTGTTTTTT
TRBD2 NA TRBJ2-3 17 TRBV27 CASSLAGLAGYTDTQYF TGTGCCAGCAGTTTAGCGGGACTAGCGGGATACACAGATACGCAGTATTTT
NA NA TRBJ2-7 14 TRBV5-6 CASSLGNPRDEQYF TGTGCCAGCTCTCTGGGGAACCCCAGGGACGAGCAGTACTTC
NA NA TRBJ2-2 17 TRBV11-2 CASSLPDLGRNTGELFF TGTGCCAGCAGCTTACCGGATTTGGGTAGGAACACCGGGGAGCTGTTTTTT
TRBD1 NA TRBJ1-4 15 TRBV2 CASRYPGQGNEKLFF TGTGCCAGCAGGTATCCGGGACAGGGCAATGAAAAACTGTTTTTT
NA NA TRBJ1-5 15 TRBV2 CASSEAVWGNQPQHF TGTGCCAGCAGTGAAGCAGTGTGGGGCAATCAGCCCCAGCATTTT
NA NA TRBJ2-5 15 TRBV19 CASSIGGGLGETQYF TGTGCCAGTAGTATAGGAGGGGGGTTGGGGGAGACCCAGTACTTC
NA NA TRBJ1-1 13 TRBV7-9 CASSLGQITEAFF TGTGCCAGCAGCTTAGGACAGATCACTGAAGCTTTCTTT
NA NA TRBJ2-6 14 TRBV7-9 CASSVGSGANVLTF TGTGCCAGCAGCGTCGGCTCTGGGGCCAACGTCCTGACTTTC
NA NA TRBJ1-2 13 TRBV7-6 CASSLGPNYGYTF TGTGCCAGCAGCTTAGGCCCGAACTATGGCTACACCTTC